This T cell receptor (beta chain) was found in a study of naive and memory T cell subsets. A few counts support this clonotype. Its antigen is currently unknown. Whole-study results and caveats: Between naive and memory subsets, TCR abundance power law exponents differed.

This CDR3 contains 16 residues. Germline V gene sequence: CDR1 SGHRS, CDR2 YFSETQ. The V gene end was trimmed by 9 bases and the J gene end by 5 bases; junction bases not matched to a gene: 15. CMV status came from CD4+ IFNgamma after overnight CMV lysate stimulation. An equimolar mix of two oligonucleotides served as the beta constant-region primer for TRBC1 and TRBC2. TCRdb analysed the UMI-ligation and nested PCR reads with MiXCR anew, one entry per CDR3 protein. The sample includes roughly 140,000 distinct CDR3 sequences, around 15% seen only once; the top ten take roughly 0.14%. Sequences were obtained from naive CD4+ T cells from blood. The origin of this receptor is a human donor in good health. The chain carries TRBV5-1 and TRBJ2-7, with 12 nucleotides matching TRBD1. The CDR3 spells CATRDRGRTGVDEQYF. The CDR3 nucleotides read TGCGCCACCAGGGACAGGGGGCGGACGGGAGTCGACGAGCAGTACTTC.